Listed below are T cell receptor beta chains from one sample, sequenced in a study of regulatory T cells in long-lasting Graves disease. TCRdb processed the multiplex PCR reads anew with MiXCR; each CDR3 protein has one entry. The data hold around 430,000 distinct CDR3 sequences, with about 20% observed a single time. Here the sequenced sample was peripheral blood mononuclear cells (PBMCs), taken when the disease was refractory, from a patient treated with antithyroid drugs. These receptors all stem from a female donor with Graves disease. Each CDR3 is given with its conserved first and last residue. Rows may omit the clone size; those that give it use once, few, many or a size class.

J	size	V	CDR3
TRBJ2-5	few	TRBV2	CASSQALVVVLYQETQYF
TRBJ1-3	NA	TRBV10-3	CAISDDMAGNTIYF
TRBJ2-7	many	TRBV28	CASSYAPTSGGYEQYF
TRBJ1-2	few	TRBV5-1	CASTDSYYGYTF
TRBJ1-1	NA	TRBV7-2	CASSLDQGVNTEAFF
TRBJ1-2	many	TRBV28	CASSLPQRGGLYYGYTF
TRBJ1-1	many	TRBV2	CASRDREGLTEAFF
TRBJ1-5	many	TRBV2	CASTGDRANNQPQHF
TRBJ2-7	many	TRBV7-8	CASSLELNTQYF
TRBJ2-1	NA	TRBV7-2	CASSLRAGESSYNEQFF
TRBJ1-2	few	TRBV30	CARNSVFYGYTF
TRBJ2-5	NA	TRBV7-9	CASSPSAPQETQYF
TRBJ1-2	many	TRBV15	CATSRATAPYGYTF
TRBJ1-5	few	TRBV7-9	CASSLGGWDTRVGPQHF
TRBJ2-3	once	TRBV7-8	CASSLVYGIDTQYF
TRBJ2-2	few	TRBV7-9	CASSPGQGAGGELFF
TRBJ2-7	NA	TRBV7-9	CASSLAQAMQYF
TRBJ2-7	NA	TRBV20-1	CSAPHRTSGSGAYEQYF
TRBJ2-7	many	TRBV29-1	CSVEGQEDHEQYF
TRBJ2-3	NA	TRBV5-4	CASSLSFALQGPQSTDTQYF
TRBJ2-2	NA	TRBV3-1	CASSQEPGRKDGELFF
TRBJ2-5	many	TRBV6-1	CASRPDRGLETQYF
TRBJ2-5	NA	TRBV6-1	CASSNTGVDFQETQYF
TRBJ1-6	many	TRBV2	CASSEEGAMNSPLHF
TRBJ2-2	NA	TRBV14	CASSQASYTGELFF
TRBJ2-3	NA	TRBV7-2	CASSPNPTGGTGDTQYF
TRBJ2-2	few	TRBV11-3	CASRGLEGIGELFF
TRBJ1-2	many	TRBV7-2	CASSHPDRPYGYTF
TRBJ2-7	NA	TRBV7-8	CASSLRDGPYEQYF
TRBJ2-1	NA	TRBV2	CASSVALGGKDEQFF
TRBJ2-2	many	TRBV13	CASSRLGDTGELFF
TRBJ2-7	many	TRBV29-1	CSVGIRDGRYEQYF
TRBJ2-1	many	TRBV11-2	CASSLTSGRGNEQFF
TRBJ1-1	NA	TRBV5-1	CASSFDSRSNTEAFF
TRBJ2-7	few	TRBV29-1	CSVIDKRATYEQYF
TRBJ1-5	few	TRBV2	CASSLTAYSNQPQHF
TRBJ2-7	few	TRBV5-8	CASSLISLPEQYF
TRBJ1-5	NA	TRBV10-3	CAATQGGNQPQHF
TRBJ2-7	many	TRBV28	CASSLSGQGVYEQYF
TRBJ2-7	NA	TRBV12-3/TRBV12-4	CASSQFRRSYEQYF
TRBJ2-2	NA	TRBV4-1	CASSQEGQGADTGELFF
TRBJ1-5	many	TRBV10-3	CAISEQGWESNQPQHF
TRBJ1-2	many	TRBV6-5	CASSSLAGEGHGYTF
TRBJ1-1	NA	TRBV30	CAWSVFGHLNTEAFF
TRBJ2-7	many	TRBV2	CASSESGPTNEQYF
TRBJ2-7	NA	TRBV5-6	CASSVDRVVYEQYF
TRBJ2-1	NA	TRBV29-1	CSAYGTSGNNNEQFF
TRBJ1-2	NA	TRBV12-3/TRBV12-4	CASTSAGPHWINYGYTF